These 3 T cell receptor beta chains came from one sample sequenced in a study of OX40 agonist ivuxolimab in advanced cancers. The table came from immunoSEQ multiplex PCR; TCRdb's copy has only in-frame clones and leaves some out. The repertoire has under 100,000 clones, 85% to 95% of them found once; the top ten carry about 11%. Sequencing was performed on CD4+ or CD8+ T cells sorted from blood, taken in a trial of the OX40 agonist ivuxolimab. These receptors all stem from an adult with an advanced solid tumor such as melanoma, head and neck, liver or kidney cancer.

The V and J genes are TRBV4-2 and TRBJ2-5; D not certain. The DNA matches TRBJ2-7 better at its end, which makes the J call doubtful. This CDR3 is 14 amino acids long. Germline CDR1 reads LGHNA; CDR2 reads YNFKEQ. In DNA, the CDR3 is TGTGCCAGCAGCCTTACACCGAGCTCCTACGAGCAGTACTTC. Translating it yields CASSLTPSSYEQYF.

The chain combines TRBV6-5 with TRBJ1-2; the D gene is possibly TRBD1 (5 bases). The CDR3 totals 15 residues. V lost 6 bases and J 6 bases, leaving 20 bases between the germline ends. Germline lookup yields CDR1 MNHEY and CDR2 SVGAGI. The CDR3 DNA reads as TGTGCCAGCAGCGCACCGGGGCTTCAGGGACATGGCTACACCTTC. It yields the protein CASSAPGLQGHGYTF.

The CDR3 loop is CASSRTGQPNSPLHF. The CDR3, as DNA: TGTGCCAGCAGCCGTACGGGACAACCAAATTCACCCCTCCACTTT. The chain couples TRBV13 to TRBJ1-6, with D perhaps matching TRBD1 (6 bases). Trimming took off 5 bases at V and 7 bases at J, with 15 bases between the two ends. CDR1 is PRHDT and CDR2 is FYEKMQ in the germline V gene (reference sequence). The CDR3 extends over 15 amino acids.